Below are 18 T cell receptor beta chains sequenced from a single sample in a study of shared clonotypes between healthy human individuals. Clones were read by immunoSEQ multiplex PCR, and TCRdb kept only the in-frame ones, dropping some. The sample lists 2 million to 2.5 million clones, approximately 93% occurring once. Source material: naive CD4+ T cells from PBMCs. Subset given: CD45RA+ positively selected. The receptors stem from a man aged 18-30 years in good health. Some clones in this sample may be carry-over from other donors' samples.

The chain employs TRBV19 and TRBJ2-6, with no clear D. Germline lookup yields CDR1 LNHDA and CDR2 SQIVND (reference sequence). The V end lost 3 bases, the J end lost 4 bases, and 4 bases lay between the germline ends. CDR3 length equals 13 residues. CDR3 in DNA: TGTGCCAGTAGTATCGTCGGGGCCAACGTCCTGACTTTC. It encodes CASSIVGANVLTF. Looking up the rest from reference TRBV19 and TRBJ2-6 gives the full variable domain: DGGITQSPKYLFRKEGQNVTLSCEQNLNHDAMYWYRQDPGQGLRLIYYSQIVNDFQKGDIAEGYSVSREKKESFPLTVTSAQKNPTAFYLCASSIVGANVLTFGAGSRLTVL.

This clone was counted a single time. The chain is built from TRBV5-4 and TRBJ2-1; TRBD1 matches at 8 bases. There are 15 residues in the CDR3. Trimming cost V 4 bases and J 7 bases; bases outside gene matches: 10. Germline V CDR1 and CDR2: SGHNT, YYREEE (reference sequence). The CDR3 DNA is TGTGCCAGCAGCCCACCCTCGGACAGGGCTAATGAGCAGTTCTTC. Amino acid sequence: CASSPPSDRANEQFF.

This chain connects TRBV5-4 to TRBJ2-2; TRBD1 is a possible D gene (6 bases). Looked up from germline, CDR1 is SGHNT and CDR2 is YYREEE (reference sequence). This CDR3 region has 18 residues. V lost 1 base and J lost 7, with 23 bases in between. CDR3 in DNA: TGTGCCAGCAGCTTGAGTAGGGGGAACTGGCAGGCGGTCGGGGAGCTGTTTTTT. As protein: CASSLSRGNWQAVGELFF.

This clone appeared a single time. The rearrangement joins TRBV11-2 to TRBJ2-7; D unresolved. In germline, CDR1 is SGHAT, CDR2 FQNNGV. Deletions cut 5 bases from V and 3 bases from J, with 17 bases between. The CDR3 is made up of 15 amino acids. As DNA, the CDR3 is TGTGCCAGCAGCCTTCTCGGGTACCCAAACTACGAGCAGTACTTC. Translation: CASSLLGYPNYEQYF.

The V call is TRBV25-1, the J call TRBJ1-2; tentatively, D is TRBD1 (6 bases). Germline loops: CDR1 MGHDK, CDR2 SYGVNS. The CDR3 has 15 amino acids. Between the trimmed V and J ends, which lost 2 bases and 5 bases, there was a span of 15 bases. This CDR3 reads CASSEVTTGRYGYTF. CDR3 sequence (DNA): TGTGCCAGCAGTGAAGTAACCACAGGGAGGTATGGCTACACCTTC.

V and J are TRBV12-5 and TRBJ2-1; tentatively, D is TRBD1 (6 bases). The CDR3 has 15 amino acids. The germline V gene encodes CDR1 LGHNT and CDR2 FRNRAP. Trimming took off 4 bases at V and 3 bases at J, with 13 bases between the two ends. CDR3 residues: CASGSPGHNYNEQFF. The DNA for the CDR3 is TGTGCTAGTGGTTCCCCGGGACACAACTACAATGAGCAGTTCTTC.

The V call is TRBV18, the J call TRBJ2-7; TRBD1 matches at 7 bases. The CDR3 loop spans 13 amino acids. CDR1 is KGHSH, CDR2 LQKENI, per germline. Unmatched junction bases numbered 6, after V lost 8 bases and J lost 2 bases. The CDR3 DNA reads as TGTGCCAGCGCAAGGGACAGAACCTACGAGCAGTACTTC. Protein sequence: CASARDRTYEQYF.

The gene calls are TRBV2 and TRBJ2-1, with 13 bases that match TRBD2. The V gene end was trimmed by 8 bases and the J gene end by 8 bases; junction bases not matched to a gene: 9. Per the germline V gene, CDR1 is SNHLY and CDR2 is FYNNEI. CDR3 length: 15 residues. The CDR3 spells CASGFRTSGRDEQFF. CDR3 nucleotide sequence: TGTGCCAGCGGATTTCGGACTAGCGGGAGAGATGAGCAGTTCTTC.

In this sample, this clone turned up once. The chain recombines TRBV7-6 with TRBJ2-3; D call uncertain. V lost 4 bases, J lost 1 base, and 9 bases lay in between. CDR1 is SGHVS, CDR2 FNYEAQ, per germline. This CDR3 is 14 amino acids long. DNA for the CDR3: TGTGCCAGCAGCTCCCCCGGCGGCACAGATACGCAGTATTTT. This gives the protein CASSSPGGTDTQYF.

This chain connects TRBV11-1 to TRBJ1-3, with 9 bases identical to TRBD1. V shed 0 bases, J shed 1 base, and the junction held 1 base outside the gene matches. Germline loops: CDR1 SGHAT, CDR2 FQDESV (reference sequence). The CDR3 consists of 16 residues. CDR3 nucleotide sequence: TGTGCCAGCAGCTTAGCCGGGACAGGGTCTGGAAACACCATATATTTT. Protein: CASSLAGTGSGNTIYF.

For this clone: Other DNA sequences in this sample translate to the same CDR3. The J gene is TRBJ1-1, the V gene TRBV6-6, with D tentatively TRBD1 (5 bases). V was shortened by 4 bases and J by 1 base, with 10 bases between the two germline ends. Looked up from germline, CDR1 is MNHNY and CDR2 is SVGAGI (reference sequence). The CDR3 sequence is 14 residues long. CDR3 in amino acids: CASSSGTGNTEAFF. The CDR3 DNA follows: TGTGCCAGCAGTTCGGGGACGGGGAACACTGAAGCTTTCTTT.

The rearrangement links TRBV5-5 to TRBJ2-7, with TRBD2 matching 13 bases. The germline V gene has CDR1 SGHKS and CDR2 YYEKEE (reference sequence). The J segment lost 5 bases and the V segment lost 4 bases, leaving 9 bases of the junction unmatched. The CDR3 runs to 16 residues. This CDR3 reads CASSGRGLAGDNEQYF. The CDR3 DNA reads TGTGCCAGCAGCGGACGCGGACTAGCGGGAGATAACGAGCAGTACTTC.

The chain couples TRBV5-4 to TRBJ2-7; 15 bases map to TRBD2. Per the germline V gene, CDR1 is SGHNT and CDR2 is YYREEE (reference sequence). This CDR3 region has 19 residues. V trimming: 1 base; J trimming: 0 bases; junction bases outside the gene matches: 8. This CDR3 reads CASSLRGTSGRLSSYEQYF. The CDR3 DNA reads as TGTGCCAGCAGCTTGAGGGGGACTAGCGGGAGGCTGAGCTCCTACGAGCAGTACTTC. Filled out from reference TRBV5-4 and TRBJ2-7, the complete variable domain reads ETGVTQSPTHLIKTRGQQVTLRCSSQSGHNTVSWYQQALGQGPQFIFQYYREEENGRGNFPPRFSGLQFPNYSSELNVNALELDDSALYLCASSLRGTSGRLSSYEQYFGPGTRLTVT.

The chain has TRBV18 and TRBJ2-2; D gene ambiguous. Germline CDR1 reads KGHSH; CDR2 reads LQKENI. The length of the CDR3 is 13 residues. Trimming cost V 3 bases and J 6 bases, with 8 bases left between them. For the CDR3, the DNA is TGTGCCAGCTCACCTTCCCCACCCGGGGAGCTGTTTTTT. Translated: CASSPSPPGELFF.

The rearrangement uses TRBV6-1 and TRBJ2-3; D gene uncertain. Germline lookup yields CDR1 MNHNS and CDR2 SASEGT. The CDR3 runs to 17 residues. Trimming left V 1 base short and J 4 bases short, with 18 bases between. The CDR3 region is CASSEESPPLLPDTQYF. The CDR3 DNA follows: TGTGCCAGCAGTGAAGAGTCTCCTCCGCTGCTACCAGATACGCAGTATTTT.

A word on this clone: Other DNA sequences of this sample code for an identical CDR3. V and J are TRBV29-1 and TRBJ1-1; no clear D gene. There are 12 residues in the CDR3. Germline CDR1 is SQVTM and CDR2 is ANQGSEA. Between the trimmed V and J ends, which lost 3 bases and 0 bases, there was a span of 5 bases. The CDR3 DNA reads TGCAGCGTTGACGGTGTGAACACTGAAGCTTTCTTT. It translates to CSVDGVNTEAFF.

The CDR3: CASNTGTDRRGGYTF. The CDR3 region has the DNA TGTGCCAGCAACACAGGGACAGACCGACGGGGGGGCTACACCTTC. The chain has TRBV6-1 and TRBJ1-2; 7 bases are a match to TRBD1. The germline gives CDR1 MNHNS, CDR2 SASEGT. The CDR3 is 15 residues long. Unmatched junction bases numbered 16, after V lost 7 bases and J lost 8 bases.

The chain recombines TRBV7-8 with TRBJ1-1; the D is unclear. The V and J ends lost 1 base and 1 base respectively, with 10 bases between them. Germline V gives CDR1 SGHVS, CDR2 FQNEAQ. The CDR3 spans 15 residues. CDR3 sequence (DNA): TGTGCCAGCAGCTTAGTGGGTCAGGCGAACACTGAAGCTTTCTTT. Translating gives CASSLVGQANTEAFF. The whole variable domain, remainder taken from reference TRBV7-8 and TRBJ1-1, is GAGVSQSPRYKVAKRGQDVALRCDPISGHVSLFWYQQALGQGPEFLTYFQNEAQLDKSGLPSDRFFAERPEGSVSTLKIQRTQQEDSAVYLCASSLVGQANTEAFFGQGTRLTVV.